This TCR beta chain was obtained from a study of blood T cell repertoires in COVID-19. Study-wide background: In each case, the material was cDNA or gDNA derived from T cells, B-cell-depleted T cells, or PBMCs.

The method was immunoSEQ multiplex PCR; TCRdb's version includes in-frame clones alone and lacks a portion of them. This sample yields some 73,000 clones, of which roughly 70% are seen a single time; about 20% belongs to the top ten. This CDR3 is 15 amino acids long. Germline lookup yields CDR1 MNHEY and CDR2 SMNVEV (reference sequence). Trimming shortened V by 5 bases and J by 2 bases, and 10 bases separated the two germline ends. Sequenced: peripheral blood. The receptor was derived from a man aged 55 to 70 with acute or convalescent COVID-19. The chain has TRBV27 and TRBJ2-6; no definite D call. The CDR3 DNA follows: TGTGCCAGCAGTCAATTGGGCGCTGGGGCCAACGTCCTGACTTTC. This encodes CASSQLGAGANVLTF.